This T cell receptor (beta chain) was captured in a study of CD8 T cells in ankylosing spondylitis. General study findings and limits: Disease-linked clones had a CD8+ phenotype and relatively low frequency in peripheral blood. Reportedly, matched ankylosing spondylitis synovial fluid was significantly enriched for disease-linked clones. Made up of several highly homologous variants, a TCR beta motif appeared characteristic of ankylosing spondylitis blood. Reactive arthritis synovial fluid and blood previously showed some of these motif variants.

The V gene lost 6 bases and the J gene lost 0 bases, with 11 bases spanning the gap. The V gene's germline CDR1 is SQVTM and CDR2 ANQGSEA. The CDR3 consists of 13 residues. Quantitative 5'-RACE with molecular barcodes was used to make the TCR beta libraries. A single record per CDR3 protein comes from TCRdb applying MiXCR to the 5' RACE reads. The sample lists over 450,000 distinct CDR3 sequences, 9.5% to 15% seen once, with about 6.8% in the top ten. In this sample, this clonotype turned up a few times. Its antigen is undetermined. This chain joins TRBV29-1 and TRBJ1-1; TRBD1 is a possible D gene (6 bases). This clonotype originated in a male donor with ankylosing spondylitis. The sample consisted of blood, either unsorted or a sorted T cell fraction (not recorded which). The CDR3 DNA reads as TGCAGCGTCCAGGACAGACTGAACACTGAAGCTTTCTTT. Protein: CSVQDRLNTEAFF.